The entry below gives a single TCR beta chain sequence along with its context. This record belongs to a study of blood T cell repertoires in COVID-19. Whole-study context: Samples taken during acute and convalescent COVID-19 were collected in the United States, Italy and Spain. In each case, the material was cDNA or gDNA derived from T cells, B-cell-depleted T cells, or PBMCs.

Germline CDR1 SEHNR, CDR2 FQNEAQ (reference sequence). The CDR3 contains 16 residues. With 5 bases removed from V and 8 bases from J, the gap between germline ends came to 21 bases. TCRdb's table, derived via immunoSEQ multiplex PCR, lists solely in-frame clones and lacks some. The sample shows 270,000 or so clones, approximately 81% of them seen only once. This chain links TRBV7-9 with TRBJ2-2, with D possibly being TRBD1 (5 bases). This sequence was found in a woman between 18 and 29 years old with acute or convalescent COVID-19. The specimen sequenced was peripheral blood. The CDR3 protein is CASSPRWGEIPGELFF. Written as DNA, the CDR3 is TGTGCCAGCAGCCCCCGCTGGGGCGAGATTCCGGGGGAGCTGTTTTTT.